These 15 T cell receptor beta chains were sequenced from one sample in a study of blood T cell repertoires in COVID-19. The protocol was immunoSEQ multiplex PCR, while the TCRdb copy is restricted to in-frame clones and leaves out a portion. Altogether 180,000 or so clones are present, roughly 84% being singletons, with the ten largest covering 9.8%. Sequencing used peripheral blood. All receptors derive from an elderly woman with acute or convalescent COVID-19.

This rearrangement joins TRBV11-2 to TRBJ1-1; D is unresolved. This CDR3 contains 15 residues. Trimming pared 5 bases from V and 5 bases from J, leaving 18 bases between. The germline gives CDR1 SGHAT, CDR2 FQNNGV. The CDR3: CASSDERGPKTEAFF. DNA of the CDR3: TGTGCCAGCAGCGACGAGCGGGGTCCGAAGACTGAAGCTTTCTTT.

The CDR3 region is CSVDTGSGANVLTF. In DNA, the CDR3 is TGCAGCGTTGATACGGGCTCTGGGGCCAACGTCCTGACTTTC. V gene TRBV29-1 combines with J gene TRBJ2-6; D unclear. The CDR3 has 14 residues. V was clipped by 3 bases and J by 0 bases, with 6 bases between them. Germline CDR1 reads SQVTM; CDR2 reads ANQGSEA. Full variable domain (remainder filled in from reference TRBV29-1 and TRBJ2-6): SAVISQKPSRDICQRGTSLTIQCQVDSQVTMMFWYRQQPGQSLTLIATANQGSEATYESGFVIDKFPISRPNLTFSTLTVSNMSPEDSSIYLCSVDTGSGANVLTFGAGSRLTVL.

CDR3 residues: CASSPTLNTEAFF. Here the CDR3 DNA reads TGTGCCAGCAGTCCAACATTGAACACTGAAGCTTTCTTT. This chain uses TRBV3-1 (or the pseudogene TRBV3-2) with TRBJ1-1; D unresolved. V was trimmed by 6 bases and J by 0 bases, leaving 8 bases between them. This CDR3 has 13 amino acids. Per the germline V gene, CDR1 is LGHDT and CDR2 is YNNKEL (reference sequence).

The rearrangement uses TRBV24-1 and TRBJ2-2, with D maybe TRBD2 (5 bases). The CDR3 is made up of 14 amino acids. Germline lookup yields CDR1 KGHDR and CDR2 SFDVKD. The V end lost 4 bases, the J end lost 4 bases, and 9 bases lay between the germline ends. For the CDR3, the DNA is TGTGCCACCAGTGACCCGCGGGTCACCGGGGAGCTGTTTTTT. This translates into CATSDPRVTGELFF.

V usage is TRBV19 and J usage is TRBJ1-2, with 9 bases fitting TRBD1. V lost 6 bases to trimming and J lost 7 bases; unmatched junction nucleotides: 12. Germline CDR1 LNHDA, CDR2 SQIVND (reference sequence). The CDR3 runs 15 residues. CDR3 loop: CASSPPGQGVAGYTF. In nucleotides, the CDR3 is TGTGCCAGTAGCCCGCCGGGACAGGGTGTAGCTGGCTACACCTTC.

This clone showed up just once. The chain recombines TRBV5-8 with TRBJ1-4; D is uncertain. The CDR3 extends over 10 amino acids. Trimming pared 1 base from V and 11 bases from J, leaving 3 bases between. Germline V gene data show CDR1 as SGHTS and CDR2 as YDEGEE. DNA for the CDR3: TGTGCCAGCAGCTTGCGGAAACTGTTTTTT. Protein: CASSLRKLFF.

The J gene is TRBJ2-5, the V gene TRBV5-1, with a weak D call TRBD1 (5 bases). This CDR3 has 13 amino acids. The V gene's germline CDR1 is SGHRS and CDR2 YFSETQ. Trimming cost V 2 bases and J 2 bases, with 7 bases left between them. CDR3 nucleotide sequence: TGCGCCAGCAGCTTCAGACAGCAAGAGACCCAGTACTTC. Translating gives CASSFRQQETQYF.

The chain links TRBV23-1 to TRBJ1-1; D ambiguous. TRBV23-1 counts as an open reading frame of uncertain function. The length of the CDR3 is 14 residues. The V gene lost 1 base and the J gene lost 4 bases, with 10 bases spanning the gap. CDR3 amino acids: CASSQYLGPTEAFF. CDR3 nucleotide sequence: TGCGCCAGCAGTCAATACCTTGGCCCCACTGAAGCTTTCTTT.

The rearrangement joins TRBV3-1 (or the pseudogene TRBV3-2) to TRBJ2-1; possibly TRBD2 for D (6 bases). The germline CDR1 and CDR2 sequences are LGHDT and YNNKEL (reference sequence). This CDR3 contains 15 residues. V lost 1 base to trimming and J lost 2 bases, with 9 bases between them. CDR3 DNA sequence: TGTGCCAGCAGCCAAGCGGCGGGGACCTACAATGAGCAGTTCTTC. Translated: CASSQAAGTYNEQFF.

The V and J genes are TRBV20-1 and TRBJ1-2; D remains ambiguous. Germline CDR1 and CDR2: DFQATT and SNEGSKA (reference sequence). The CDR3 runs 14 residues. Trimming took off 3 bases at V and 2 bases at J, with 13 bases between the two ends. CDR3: CSASGSPENYGYTF. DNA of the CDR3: TGCAGTGCTAGTGGGAGTCCCGAAAACTATGGCTACACCTTC.

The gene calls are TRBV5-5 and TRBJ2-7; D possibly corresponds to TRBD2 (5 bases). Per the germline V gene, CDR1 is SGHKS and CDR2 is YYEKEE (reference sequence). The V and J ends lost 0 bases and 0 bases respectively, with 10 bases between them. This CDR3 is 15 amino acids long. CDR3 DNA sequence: TGTGCCAGCAGCTTGGTTCCGGGAAGCTCCTACGAGCAGTACTTC. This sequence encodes CASSLVPGSSYEQYF.

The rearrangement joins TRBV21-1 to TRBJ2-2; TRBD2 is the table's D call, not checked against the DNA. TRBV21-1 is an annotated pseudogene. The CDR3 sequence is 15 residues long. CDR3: CASPRRGASTGELFF. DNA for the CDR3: TGTGCCAGCCCGCGGCGGGGGGCCTCGACCGGGGAGCTGTTTTTT.

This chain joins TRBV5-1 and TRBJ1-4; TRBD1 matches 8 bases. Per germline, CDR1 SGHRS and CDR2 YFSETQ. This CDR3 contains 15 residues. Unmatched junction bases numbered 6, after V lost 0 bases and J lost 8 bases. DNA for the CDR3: TGCGCCAGCAGCTTGGCCGGGACAGGTGGCGAAAAACTGTTTTTT. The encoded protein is CASSLAGTGGEKLFF.

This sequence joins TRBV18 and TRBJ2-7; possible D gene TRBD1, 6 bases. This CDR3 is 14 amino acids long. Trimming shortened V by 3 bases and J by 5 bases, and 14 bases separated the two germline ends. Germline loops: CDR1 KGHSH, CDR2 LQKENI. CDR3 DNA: TGTGCCAGCTCACCTCAACAGGGAAGGCACGAGCAGTACTTC. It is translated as CASSPQQGRHEQYF.

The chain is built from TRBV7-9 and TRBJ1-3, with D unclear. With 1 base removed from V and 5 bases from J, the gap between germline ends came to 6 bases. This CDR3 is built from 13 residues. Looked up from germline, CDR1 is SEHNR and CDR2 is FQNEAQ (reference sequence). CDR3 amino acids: CASSLDERNTIYF. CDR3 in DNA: TGTGCCAGCAGCTTAGATGAGCGAAACACCATATATTTT.